One sample yielded the 26 T cell receptor beta chains listed below, sequenced in a study of shared clonotypes between healthy human individuals. Profiling relied on immunoSEQ multiplex PCR, and the TCRdb table lists in-frame clones only, not all of them. The data contain approximately 470,000 clones, 81% of them seen just once; the ten biggest clones take up about an eighth. Sequencing input: PBMCs. The receptors originated from a woman in her thirties or forties in good health. Some clones in this sample may be carry-over from other donors' samples.

The chain joins TRBV28 to TRBJ1-5, with no clear D. V was trimmed by 2 bases and J by 0 bases, leaving 11 bases between them. Per the germline V gene, CDR1 is MDHEN and CDR2 is SYDVKM. This CDR3 has 16 residues. CDR3 in DNA: TGTGCCAGCAGTTTACTGCCTGAACTTAGCAATCAGCCCCAGCATTTT. Translated: CASSLLPELSNQPQHF.

This chain links TRBV6-4 with TRBJ2-7; 8 bases line up with TRBD2. The V gene's germline CDR1 is MRHNA and CDR2 SNTAGT. Trimming took 5 bases from V and 2 from J; bases not matched to a gene: 8. The CDR3 has 15 residues. CDR3 residues: CASSRQAGEPYEQYF. The CDR3 nucleotides are TGTGCCAGCAGTCGCCAAGCGGGAGAGCCCTACGAGCAGTACTTC.

The genes are TRBV9 and TRBJ1-1; weak D call: TRBD1 (5 bases). The germline V and J ends were trimmed by 1 base and 1 base, with 11 bases remaining between them. There are 15 residues in the CDR3. Germline V gene sequence: CDR1 SGDLS, CDR2 YYNGEE. CDR3 loop: CASSVRDLGNTEAFF. The CDR3 nucleotides are TGTGCCAGCAGCGTACGGGACTTGGGGAACACTGAAGCTTTCTTT.

V usage is TRBV10-3 and J usage is TRBJ2-5; D is undetermined. The CDR3 has 14 amino acids. With 0 bases removed from V and 0 bases from J, the gap between germline ends came to 5 bases. Per germline, CDR1 ENHRY and CDR2 SYGVKD. CDR3 in amino acids: CAISESGYQETQYF. DNA for the CDR3: TGTGCCATCAGTGAGTCAGGGTACCAAGAGACCCAGTACTTC.

The chain uses TRBV28 and TRBJ2-7, with TRBD2 matching over 7 bases. This CDR3 is 14 amino acids long. V shed 10 bases, J shed 7 bases, and the junction held 16 bases outside the gene matches. Germline-derived CDR1 and CDR2 are MDHEN and SYDVKM. CDR3 sequence (DNA): TGTGCCACGGGGGGACTTAGGGAGGTGAGGGAGCAGTACTTC. Translation gives CATGGLREVREQYF.

The chain joins TRBV7-9 to TRBJ1-3, with D unclear. Per germline, CDR1 SEHNR and CDR2 FQNEAQ (reference sequence). The CDR3 has 12 residues. With 7 bases removed from V and 0 bases from J, the gap between germline ends came to 4 bases. CDR3 sequence (DNA): TGTGCCAGCATCCTCTCTGGAAACACCATATATTTT. This encodes CASILSGNTIYF.

Note on this clone: This likely came from a read error, as a far larger clone is one base away. The chain has TRBV5-4 and TRBJ2-7; D gene ambiguous. Germline CDR1 reads SGHNT; CDR2 reads YYREEE (reference sequence). The CDR3 contains 14 residues. Trimming cost V 1 base and J 0 bases, with 8 bases left between them. CDR3 residues: CASSLFRNSYEQYF. The DNA of the CDR3 is TGTGCCAGCAGCTTGTTCAGGAACTCCTACGAGCAGTACTTC.

Comments on this clone: A read error may explain this, as a much larger clone is one base away. Other DNA sequences in the same sample also yield this CDR3. The genes are TRBV15 and TRBJ2-7, with D unresolved. This CDR3 has 13 amino acids. The germline gives CDR1 LNHNV, CDR2 YYDKDF (reference sequence). For the CDR3, the DNA is TGTGCCACAAGCAGAGTTGGCGTGAACGAGCAGTACTTC. Its translation is CATSRVGVNEQYF.

This clone has a single count. The chain recombines TRBV28 with TRBJ1-1, with 7 bases matching TRBD1. CDR3 length equals 18 residues. V dropped 3 bases and J dropped 1; count of bases not matched to a gene: 14. Per the germline V gene, CDR1 is MDHEN and CDR2 is SYDVKM. CDR3 in amino acids: CASSFKLGQTEQNTEAFF. The CDR3 region has the DNA TGTGCCAGCAGTTTTAAGTTGGGACAGACTGAACAGAACACTGAAGCTTTCTTT. Full variable domain (outside the CDR3, taken from reference TRBV28 and TRBJ1-1): DVKVTQSSRYLVKRTGEKVFLECVQDMDHENMFWYRQDPGLGLRLIYFSYDVKMKEKGDIPEGYSVSREKKERFSLILESASTNQTSMYLCASSFKLGQTEQNTEAFFGQGTRLTVV.

The chain couples TRBV7-3 to TRBJ2-1; 10 bases agree with TRBD2. CDR1 and CDR2 (germline): SGHTA, FQGTGA. The CDR3 is made up of 15 amino acids. V dropped 5 bases and J dropped 4; count of bases not matched to a gene: 5. The CDR3 loop reads CASSRGLATYNEQFF. For the CDR3, the DNA is TGTGCCAGCAGCCGGGGACTAGCGACATACAATGAGCAGTTCTTC.

The chain has TRBV14 and TRBJ2-2; D uncertain. Trimming removed 1 base at V and 2 bases at J, with 5 bases between. There are 14 residues in the CDR3. Germline-derived CDR1 and CDR2 are SGHDN and FVKESK. The CDR3 nucleotides are TGTGCCAGCAGCCAAGTTACCAACACCGGGGAGCTGTTTTTT. Its protein is CASSQVTNTGELFF.

This chain uses TRBV7-3 with TRBJ1-1; 9 bases fit TRBD1. J gave up 7 bases and V 2 bases, and 2 bases lay outside the gene matches. The V gene's germline CDR1 is SGHTA and CDR2 FQGTGA. The CDR3 loop spans 13 amino acids. This chain's CDR3 is CASSLVTGGEAFF. In DNA form, the CDR3 reads TGTGCCAGCAGCTTAGTGACAGGGGGTGAAGCTTTCTTT.

This clone was recorded only once. A far larger clone is just one base off, so this is likely a read error. The chain couples TRBV28 to TRBJ1-2; TRBD1 matches at 7 bases. The CDR3 sequence is 16 residues long. The V and J ends lost 6 bases and 4 bases, in that order; junction bases with no gene match: 14. From germline, CDR1 is MDHEN and CDR2 SYDVKM. The CDR3 DNA follows: TGTGCCAGCAGCGCACGCTTTACAGGGGACACCTATGGCTACACCTTC. It specifies CASSARFTGDTYGYTF.

In the case of this clone: A far larger clone lies a single base away; this is likely a read error. The chain recombines TRBV5-4 with TRBJ2-3; no clear D gene. The CDR3 covers 14 residues. V shed 4 bases and J shed 0 bases, with 9 bases lying between them. Germline assignment: CDR1 SGHNT and CDR2 YYREEE (reference sequence). CDR3 sequence: CASSLGPSTDTQYF. The CDR3 coding sequence is TGTGCCAGCAGCCTCGGGCCGAGCACAGATACGCAGTATTTT.

As to this clone: The sample holds other DNA sequences that translate to the same CDR3. V usage is TRBV28 and J usage is TRBJ2-7; D is unresolved. V lost 4 bases to trimming and J lost 2 bases, with 3 bases between them. The germline gives CDR1 MDHEN, CDR2 SYDVKM. The CDR3 runs 11 residues. The CDR3 DNA reads as TGTGCCAGCAGTTCGCCCTACGAGCAGTACTTC. This encodes CASSSPYEQYF.

With regard to this clone: It is likely a read error: a sequence one base away is far more abundant. The V gene is TRBV28, the J gene TRBJ1-1; TRBD1 might be the D (5 bases). The CDR3 length is 14 residues. Germline V CDR1 and CDR2: MDHEN, SYDVKM. The CDR3 coding sequence is TGTGCCAGCAGTTTAGGGGGGTCTGAGACTGGAGCTTTCTTT. Translation gives CASSLGGSETGAFF. Filled out from reference TRBV28 and TRBJ1-1, the complete variable domain reads DVKVTQSSRYLVKRTGEKVFLECVQDMDHENMFWYRQDPGLGLRLIYFSYDVKMKEKGDIPEGYSVSREKKERFSLILESASTNQTSMYLCASSLGGSETGAFFGQGTRLTVV.

This clone showed up just once. The rearrangement links TRBV4-1 to TRBJ2-7; 7 bases are shared with TRBD2. The V and J ends lost 3 bases and 4 bases, in that order; junction bases with no gene match: 12. CDR3 length: 16 amino acids. Germline V gene lookup returns CDR1 MGHRA and CDR2 YSYEKL. CDR3 sequence (DNA): TGCGCCAGCAGCCAGTCTTTTGGGGGGGTTCCTTACGAGCAGTACTTC. This gives the protein CASSQSFGGVPYEQYF.

The chain is built from TRBV18 and TRBJ1-4; D is unresolved. Germline CDR1 and CDR2: KGHSH and LQKENI. The CDR3 sequence is 13 residues long. V lost 6 bases to trimming and J lost 3 bases, with 8 bases between them. CDR3 amino acids: CASSSRANEKLFF. The CDR3 coding sequence is TGTGCCAGCTCGTCTAGAGCTAATGAAAAACTGTTTTTT.

V usage is TRBV5-1 and J usage is TRBJ1-1; D is perhaps TRBD1 (5 bases). The CDR3 contains 13 residues. With 0 bases removed from V and 6 bases from J, the gap between germline ends came to 9 bases. From germline, CDR1 is SGHRS and CDR2 YFSETQ. The CDR3 DNA reads TGCGCCAGCAGCTTGGCGGGGGGGTCTGAAGCTTTCTTT. Amino acid sequence: CASSLAGGSEAFF. The variable domain in full, with the rest retrieved from reference TRBV5-1 and TRBJ1-1, is KAGVTQTPRYLIKTRGQQVTLSCSPISGHRSVSWYQQTPGQGLQFLFEYFSETQRNKGNFPGRFSGRQFSNSRSEMNVSTLELGDSALYLCASSLAGGSEAFFGQGTRLTVV.

The J gene is TRBJ2-6, the V gene TRBV7-8; D possibly corresponds to TRBD2 (6 bases). CDR3 size: 17 residues. Germline V gene lookup returns CDR1 SGHVS and CDR2 FQNEAQ. V was clipped by 2 bases and J by 4 bases, with 15 bases between them. CDR3 amino acids: CASSLSGVLEGANVLTF. The CDR3 DNA follows: TGTGCCAGCAGCTTATCGGGGGTTCTTGAAGGGGCCAACGTCCTGACTTTC.

The rearrangement uses TRBV11-2 and TRBJ2-7, with 8 bases that match TRBD1. With V trimmed by 0 bases and J by 0 bases, 1 base remained unmatched. CDR3 length: 15 residues. Looked up from germline, CDR1 is SGHAT and CDR2 is FQNNGV. The CDR3 DNA sequence: TGTGCCAGCAGCTTAGAAGGGACAGGCTCCTACGAGCAGTACTTC. Protein sequence: CASSLEGTGSYEQYF.

Remarks on this clone: This probably arose from a read error, given a far larger clone one base away. The chain recombines TRBV4-1 with TRBJ2-5; D gene unclear. Germline lookup yields CDR1 MGHRA and CDR2 YSYEKL. CDR3 size: 15 residues. Trimming left V 6 bases short and J 5 bases short, with 19 bases between. This CDR3 reads CASSLRSQVQETQYF. CDR3 coding DNA: TGCGCCAGCAGTTTAAGGTCTCAAGTTCAGGAGACCCAGTACTTC.

The J gene is TRBJ1-1, the V gene TRBV10-3; 7 bases line up with TRBD1. V trimming: 0 bases; J trimming: 0 bases; junction bases outside the gene matches: 13. The CDR3 contains 19 residues. Germline V gene data show CDR1 as ENHRY and CDR2 as SYGVKD. The CDR3 is CAISESLVLVGTVNTEAFF. For the CDR3, the DNA is TGTGCCATCAGTGAGTCACTAGTATTAGTAGGGACAGTGAACACTGAAGCTTTCTTT.

The chain uses TRBV2 and TRBJ2-2, with D possibly being TRBD1 or TRBD2 (6 bases each). This CDR3 spans 17 amino acids. CDR1 and CDR2 (germline): SNHLY, FYNNEI. V lost 6 bases and J lost 5, with 22 bases in between. The CDR3 spells CASRGGPGHNRTGELFF. The CDR3 DNA reads as TGTGCCAGCAGGGGGGGTCCGGGACACAACAGGACCGGGGAGCTGTTTTTT.

In this sample, this clone turned up many times. V usage is TRBV19 and J usage is TRBJ2-1, with 8 bases that match TRBD2. Germline trimming cut 5 bases from V and 4 bases from J; bases unmatched to any gene: 7. The CDR3 contains 15 residues. Per the germline V gene, CDR1 is LNHDA and CDR2 is SQIVND (reference sequence). Written as DNA, the CDR3 is TGTGCCAGTAGTTCTACGGGAGGGCGGTACAATGAGCAGTTCTTC. Amino acids: CASSSTGGRYNEQFF.

This rearrangement joins TRBV27 to TRBJ1-1; maybe TRBD1 (5 bases). V was clipped by 8 bases and J by 0 bases, with 22 bases between them. Germline V CDR1 and CDR2: MNHEY, SMNVEV (reference sequence). This CDR3 region has 17 residues. The DNA of the CDR3 is TGTGCCAGCGTTCCGCGAACAGGAGCCTCCTTGAACACTGAAGCTTTCTTT. Protein sequence: CASVPRTGASLNTEAFF.